The clone carrying this T cell receptor beta chain was counted between two and nine times. The sample originates from a study of identical twins. A single record per CDR3 protein comes from TCRdb applying MiXCR to the 5' RACE reads. The sample contains fewer than 500,000 distinct CDR3 sequences, over 11% of which appear only once. Trimming removed 1 base at V and 7 bases at J, with 14 bases between. CDR1 is SNHLY and CDR2 is FYNNEI in the germline V gene. This CDR3 has 15 amino acids. These data are also associated with another study on yellow fever vaccine responses in identical twins.

The sequence was obtained from a woman under 30 in good health. The material sequenced was CD4+ T cells sorted from blood. The chain links TRBV2 to TRBJ1-5; D gene uncertain. Here the CDR3 reads CASSEGTYPEQPQHF. Here the CDR3 DNA reads TGTGCCAGCAGTGAAGGAACCTACCCCGAACAGCCCCAGCATTTT.